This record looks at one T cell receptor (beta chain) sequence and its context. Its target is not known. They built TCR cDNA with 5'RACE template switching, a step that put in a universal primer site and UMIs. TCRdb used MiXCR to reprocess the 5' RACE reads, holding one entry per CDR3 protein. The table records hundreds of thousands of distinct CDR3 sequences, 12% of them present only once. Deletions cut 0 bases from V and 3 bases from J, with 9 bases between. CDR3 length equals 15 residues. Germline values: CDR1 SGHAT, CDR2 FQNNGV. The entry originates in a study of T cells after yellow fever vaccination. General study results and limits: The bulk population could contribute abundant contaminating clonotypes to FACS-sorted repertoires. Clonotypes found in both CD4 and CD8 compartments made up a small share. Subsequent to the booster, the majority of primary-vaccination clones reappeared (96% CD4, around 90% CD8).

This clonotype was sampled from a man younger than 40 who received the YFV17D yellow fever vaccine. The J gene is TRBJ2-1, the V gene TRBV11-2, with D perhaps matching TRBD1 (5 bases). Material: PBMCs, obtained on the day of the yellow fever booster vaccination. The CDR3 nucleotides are TGTGCCAGCAGCTTAGATTTTCAGGGCTACAATGAGCAGTTCTTC. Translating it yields CASSLDFQGYNEQFF.